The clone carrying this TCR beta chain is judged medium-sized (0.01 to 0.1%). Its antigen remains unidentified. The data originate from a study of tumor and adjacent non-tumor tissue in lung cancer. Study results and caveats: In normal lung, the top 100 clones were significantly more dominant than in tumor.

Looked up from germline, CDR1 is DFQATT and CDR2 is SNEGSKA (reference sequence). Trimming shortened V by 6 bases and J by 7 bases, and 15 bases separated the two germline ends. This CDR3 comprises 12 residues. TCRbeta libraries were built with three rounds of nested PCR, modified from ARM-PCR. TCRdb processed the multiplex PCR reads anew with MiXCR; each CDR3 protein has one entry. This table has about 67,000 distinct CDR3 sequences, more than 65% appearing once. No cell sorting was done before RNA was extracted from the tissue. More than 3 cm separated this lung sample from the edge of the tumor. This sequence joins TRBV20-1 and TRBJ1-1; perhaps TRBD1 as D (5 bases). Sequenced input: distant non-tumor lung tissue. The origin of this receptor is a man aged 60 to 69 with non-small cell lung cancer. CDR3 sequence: CSAESGRNEAFF. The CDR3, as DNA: TGCAGTGCCGAGTCGGGGCGGAATGAAGCTTTCTTT.